The sequence of this TCR beta chain was determined in a study of control samples from healthy donors and cancer patients. The germline gives CDR1 SGHVS, CDR2 FQNEAQ. The CDR3 is 15 residues long. Trimming took 4 bases from V and 0 from J, leaving 10 bases between them. Clones were read by immunoSEQ multiplex PCR, and TCRdb kept only the in-frame ones, dropping some. This sample has around 99,000 clones, with 90% found just once. What was sequenced was blood. This sequence was found in a human donor in good health. The donor label of this sample is uncertain. This rearrangement joins TRBV7-8 to TRBJ1-3, with no clear D. In nucleotides, the CDR3 is TGTGCCAGCAGCTCCGTTGGGAACTCTGGAAACACCATATATTTT. Translating gives CASSSVGNSGNTIYF.